This T cell receptor (beta chain) was recorded in a study of blood T cell repertoires in COVID-19 (TCRdb year 2020). Notes on the research overall: Samples from collaborators originated in the United States, Italy and Spain and spanned both the acute and convalescent phases of COVID-19. The material from the prospective study consisted of cDNA or gDNA derived from T cells, B-cell-depleted T cells, or PBMCs. Deeply sampled blood TCRbeta repertoires from subjects exposed to, actively infected with, or recovered from COVID-19 were included in the dataset. The repertoires were made available in a free public database intended to serve as a resource for research on the immune response to SARS-CoV-2. The samples were drawn from two sources: the first 160 participants of the ongoing ImmuneRACE study, and fewer than 1,500 subjects contributed by 6 global collaborators. Nearly every sample came with metadata listing a de-identified subject ID, COVID-19 status, age in years and sex. HLA class I and class II types, where available, came from metadata supplied by the sample provider rather than from assay-based typing. What the work shows at the level of the full study, not this receptor alone: Clinical and demographic metadata were provided uncurated, with the amount varying by source and participant.

Participants in the prospective study were aged about 18 to 95 years, lived in some 24 United States geographic areas, and enrolled through a virtual design. Cohort assignment in the prospective study relied on participant-reported clinical history from a screening survey and a study questionnaire. A participant counted as exposed if, within 2 weeks of entering the study, that participant had been in contact with someone who had a PCR-confirmed or clinician-diagnosed COVID-19 case. In the prospective study, whole blood, serum and a nasopharyngeal or oropharyngeal swab were collected from each participant by mobile phlebotomists. Over a roughly 2-month period, participants in the prospective study had the option of providing additional blood draws and questionnaires. Before DNA extraction, prospective study blood samples were shipped either frozen or at room temperature. Inclusive of the bounding cysteine and phenylalanine, the CDR3 is 13 residues long. Only the CDR3 region is kept as DNA, spanning 39 bases read in frame from base 1. Germline trimming: 5 bases from V, 6 bases from J; junction bases outside gene matches: 8. CDR1 SQVTM and CDR2 ANQGSEA were looked up in the germline V gene.

The immunoSEQ Assay, a bias-controlled multiplex PCR, was used to amplify TCRbeta CDR3 regions from genomic DNA. Per the source publication's procedure: The number of nucleated cells in each sample was estimated from the amplification of reference gene primers within the assay. To quantify the absolute abundance of each unique TCRbeta CDR3 rearrangement, sequence reads were collapsed and filtered. For each sample, productive Simpson clonality was calculated as the square root of Simpson's diversity index over productive rearrangements. TCRdb mirrors the immuneACCESS table, restricted to in-frame sequences. Some clones are absent from its copies; in checked studies, under half trace to an unresolved V gene, and the reason for the others is unknown. V and J calls and clone size are as listed in that table; D and trimming were resolved from the DNA. The sample table lists about 140,000 clones, around 80% of them with a count of one. Jointly, the top ten make up approximately 1.6% of the sample.

With regard to this clone: This receptor's antigen is unknown. Base qualities are not recorded, but no much larger clone differs from it by a single base.

The chain links TRBV29-1 with TRBJ2-7; 9 bases in the junction line up with TRBD1. Sample: PBMCs or T cells enriched from blood (not recorded which). The clonotype was recovered from a woman younger than 30 who had been exposed to COVID-19. In nucleotide form, the sequence is TGCAGCGTTTCTGGACAGGGGCACGGCGAGCAGTACTTC. This codes for CSVSGQGHGEQYF.